What follows are 10 T cell receptor beta chains derived from one specimen sequenced in a study of T cell repertoires in cytomegalovirus infection. TCRdb passed the reads through MiXCR, listing each CDR3 protein once. The data show around 900,000 distinct CDR3 sequences, approximately 31% seen once. Their antigens remain unidentified. This sample comprised cultured CD8+ T cells from PBMCs, obtained from culture after CMV antigen stimulation. These receptors came from a human donor in good health (CMV status not recorded). Some clones in this sample may be carry-over from other donors' samples.

This clonotype was observed a handful of times. CDR3 in amino acids: CASSFRPPGTHGELFF. As DNA, the CDR3 is TGTGCCAGCAGTTTCAGACCCCCCGGGACCCACGGGGAGCTGTTTTTT. The chain combines TRBV27 with TRBJ2-2; D may match TRBD1 or TRBD2 (5 bases each). CDR3 size: 16 residues. The germline V gene has CDR1 MNHEY and CDR2 SMNVEV (reference sequence). The germline V and J ends were trimmed by 3 bases and 7 bases, with 18 bases remaining between them.

This clonotype was recorded at least ten times. The genes are TRBV7-9 and TRBJ2-7; no reliable D call. The CDR3 length is 16 residues. Germline CDR1 is SEHNR and CDR2 is FQNEAQ (reference sequence). V lost 4 bases and J 2 bases, leaving 18 bases between the germline ends. In nucleotides, the CDR3 is TGTGCCAGCAGCTCACTCTCCGACGCATCGCCCTACGAGCAGTACGTC. Translated, it gives CASSSLSDASPYEQYV.

The gene calls are TRBV24-1 and TRBJ2-3; 9 nucleotides agree with TRBD2. CDR1 KGHDR and CDR2 SFDVKD come from the germline V gene. J was trimmed by 3 bases and V by 3 bases; bases with no gene match: 6. The CDR3 covers 16 residues. The CDR3 is CATSDPAGGRTDTQYF. The CDR3 nucleotides are TGTGCCACCAGTGATCCAGCGGGGGGAAGGACAGATACGCAGTATTTT.

The chain uses TRBV5-1 and TRBJ2-7, with 9 bases fitting TRBD1. Germline assignment: CDR1 SGHRS and CDR2 YFSETQ. V trimming: 2 bases; J trimming: 3 bases; junction bases outside the gene matches: 6. The CDR3 is 15 residues long. The DNA of the CDR3 is TGCGCCAGCAGCTTTACCGACAGGGGGGTCTACGAGCAGTACTTC. Its protein is CASSFTDRGVYEQYF.

This clonotype appeared many times. The chain couples TRBV25-1 to TRBJ2-3; D remains unclear. Germline CDR1 and CDR2: MGHDK and SYGVNS. The CDR3 is 14 residues long. V was cut by 1 base and J by 2 bases, with 7 bases left in between. The CDR3 region is CASSEFSLTDTQYF. CDR3 in DNA: TGTGCCAGCAGTGAATTTAGCCTCACAGATACGCAGTATTTT.

This chain uses TRBV11-2 with TRBJ2-1, with 9 positions matching TRBD1. The V gene end was trimmed by 5 bases and the J gene end by 9 bases; junction bases not matched to a gene: 11. The CDR3 contains 15 residues. CDR1 is SGHAT and CDR2 is FQNNGV in the germline V gene. The CDR3 DNA is TGTGCCAGCAGCCCCTGGGACAGGGAGGGTGGTGAGCAGTTCTTC. This sequence encodes CASSPWDREGGEQFF. The complete variable domain, with remaining parts taken from reference TRBV11-2 and TRBJ2-1, reads EAGVAQSPRYKIIEKRQSVAFWCNPISGHATLYWYQQILGQGPKLLIQFQNNGVVDDSQLPKDRFSAERLKGVDSTLKIQPAKLEDSAVYLCASSPWDREGGEQFFGPGTRLTVL.

This clonotype was seen only a few times. The chain recombines TRBV5-5 with TRBJ1-3; D uncertain. Germline CDR1 is SGHKS and CDR2 is YYEKEE (reference sequence). This CDR3 comprises 17 residues. The V end was cut by 2 bases, the J end by 0 bases, with 15 bases between. CDR3 DNA: TGTGCCAGCAGCTTTGGGCTTAGGGCAGACTCTGGAAACACCATATATTTT. Encoded protein: CASSFGLRADSGNTIYF.

This clonotype was seen many times. This chain connects TRBV7-9 to TRBJ1-1, with TRBD1 as a possible D gene (5 bases). This CDR3 spans 14 amino acids. V was clipped by 2 bases and J by 5 bases, with 12 bases between them. Germline V gene sequence: CDR1 SEHNR, CDR2 FQNEAQ (reference sequence). Here the CDR3 reads CASSLSGRRTEAFF. The CDR3 DNA reads as TGTGCCAGCAGCTTATCGGGGCGTCGGACTGAAGCTTTCTTT.

This clonotype has a handful of counts. V usage is TRBV28 and J usage is TRBJ2-7; TRBD2 agrees at 10 bases. Losses at the gene ends were 8 bases for V and 3 bases for J; bases not matched to a gene: 4. The CDR3 is made up of 13 amino acids. CDR1 MDHEN and CDR2 SYDVKM come from the germline V gene. This CDR3 reads CASCSGRNYEQYF. The CDR3 coding sequence is TGTGCCAGCTGTAGCGGGAGGAACTACGAGCAGTACTTC.

This clonotype was recorded a few times. V and J are TRBV6-2 or TRBV6-3 and TRBJ1-2; a weak D match, TRBD1 (5 bases). This CDR3 region has 15 residues. Trimming removed 2 bases from V and 5 bases from J, with 15 bases in between. Germline V CDR1 and CDR2: MNHEY, SVGEGT. CDR3 region: CASSYPSQDLYGYTF. In nucleotides, the CDR3 is TGTGCCAGCAGTTACCCATCACAGGATTTATATGGCTACACCTTC.